This TCR beta chain was sequenced for a study of regulatory T cells in long-lasting Graves disease. Stated time point: newly diagnosed GD, antithyroid drugs for less than 3 months. With RNA extracted from PBMCs as input, the TCR library was made. From an endocrinology department in Xi'an, China, came the patients. V lost 2 bases to trimming and J lost 4 bases, with 8 bases between them. Germline-derived CDR1 and CDR2 are SGHTA and FQGTGA. This CDR3 contains 13 residues. Arm-PCR of CDR3 regions with iRepertoire HTBI primers generated TCR beta libraries. TCRdb reanalysed the multiplex PCR reads using MiXCR and keeps one entry per CDR3 protein. The sample gives about 440,000 distinct CDR3 sequences, just under 15% of which show up once; 16% is in the top ten. This sample was also put to use in a study of T cells in Graves' hyperthyroidism and ophthalmopathy. Per that study: Ophthalmopathy, as predicted by the model, came a median about seven months after the prediction.

V is TRBV7-3 and J is TRBJ1-2; no definite D call. The sample here was peripheral blood mononuclear cells (PBMCs), taken at new diagnosis, from a patient treated with antithyroid drugs. This sequence originates from a woman aged 25 to 45 with Graves disease. The CDR3 protein is CASSLSAAYGYTF. CDR3 nucleotide sequence: TGTGCCAGCAGCTTATCGGCAGCCTATGGCTACACCTTC.